This T cell receptor (beta chain) was identified during a study of tumor-infiltrating lymphocytes in primary liver carcinoma. With respect to this clonotype: A read error may produce the germline difference seen at one junction end.

The input was around 530 ng total RNA; TCR beta cDNA was made from it with a constant-region primer. Library construction for TCR beta comprised three nested multiplex PCR rounds performed with slightly modified ARM-PCR. Use of TRBV1-TRBV30 forward primers with a C-beta reverse primer characterized the first two PCR rounds, which lasted roughly 9 cycles each. TCRdb re-derived calls from the multiplex PCR reads in MiXCR, one entry per CDR3 protein. The sample holds hundreds of thousands of distinct CDR3 sequences, about 60% seen once. Germline values: CDR1 SQVTM, CDR2 ANQGSEA. The CDR3 extends over 14 amino acids. Blood RNA came from unsorted whole blood; germline DNA was also extracted.

V is TRBV29-1 and J is TRBJ2-7; D is uncertain. This TCR was recovered from a man in his forties with primary liver carcinoma and hepatitis B virus infection. The sample taken for sequencing was peripheral blood. The CDR3 sequence: CSAARKGPSYEQYF. CDR3 bases: TGCAGCGCTGCGAGGAAAGGGCCCTCCTACGAGCAGTACTTT.